The next 3 T cell receptor beta chains were all read from a single sample in a study of CD8 T cells in Susac syndrome. Random-hexamer reverse transcription was applied to about 0.5 to 1 ug RNA. TCRdb reprocessed the immunoSEQ multiplex PCR reads with MiXCR, giving one entry per CDR3 protein. The data contain roughly 140,000 distinct CDR3 sequences, 95% to 96% of them seen just once; the ten biggest clones take up 0.14% to 0.15%. Sequencing was carried out using CD8+ T cells from PBMCs. These receptors were obtained from a human donor with multiple sclerosis.

The chain links TRBV29-1 to TRBJ2-1; TRBD2 agrees at 12 bases. Germline trimming cut 6 bases from V and 3 bases from J; bases unmatched to any gene: 3. This CDR3 spans 14 amino acids. The germline CDR1 and CDR2 sequences are SQVTM and ANQGSEA. The CDR3 reads CSVLAGGGYNEQFF. DNA of the CDR3: TGCAGCGTACTAGCGGGGGGCGGCTACAATGAGCAGTTCTTC.

This chain links TRBV6-2 or TRBV6-3 with TRBJ1-5; 8 nucleotides align to TRBD1. The V segment lost 4 bases and the J segment 2 bases; nucleotides outside the gene matches: 10. Germline V gene data show CDR1 as MNHEY and CDR2 as SVGEGT. The length of the CDR3 is 17 residues. The CDR3 spells CASSFDRTGNGNQPQHF. The CDR3 bases are TGTGCCAGCAGTTTCGATAGGACAGGGAATGGCAATCAGCCCCAGCATTTT.

The V gene is TRBV30, the J gene TRBJ2-7, with D possibly being TRBD1 or TRBD2 (5 bases each). Germline V gene lookup returns CDR1 GTSNPN and CDR2 SVGIG (reference sequence). This CDR3 has 13 amino acids. Trimming took off 2 bases at V and 6 bases at J, with 14 bases between the two ends. The CDR3 DNA reads as TGTGCCTGGAGTACGGGGCCCGGATCCGAGCAGTACGTC. Protein sequence: CAWSTGPGSEQYV.